The next 23 T cell receptor beta chains were all read from a single sample in a study of blood T cell repertoires in COVID-19 (dated by TCRdb to about 2020). Libraries came from the immunoSEQ multiplex PCR assay. The source is immuneACCESS, and TCRdb retained only in-frame sequences with V and J called. Part of the clones is not carried over; for the studies checked, unresolved V genes explain less than half of this, and the remainder is unexplained. The sample table contains 350,000 or so clones; only one count was recorded for about 90% of them. Over 0.9% of the sample rests with the top ten. The sequenced sample was PBMCs or T cells enriched from blood (not recorded which). The origin of the receptors is a woman between 25 and 40 years old who had been exposed to COVID-19.

This clone was counted only a few times. V gene TRBV28 combines with J gene TRBJ1-5, with 10 bases that match TRBD1. The CDR3 totals 17 residues. The V and J ends lost 4 bases and 2 bases, in that order; junction bases with no gene match: 8. The germline V gene encodes CDR1 MDHEN and CDR2 SYDVKM. CDR3 sequence reads: CASSSTGGAPGNQPQHF. Here the CDR3 DNA reads TGTGCCAGCAGTTCGACAGGGGGCGCCCCCGGCAATCAGCCCCAGCATTTT.

The rearrangement joins TRBV6-5 to TRBJ1-2; possible D gene TRBD1, 5 bases. V dropped 10 bases and J dropped 5 bases, with 20 bases sitting between them. Germline assignment: CDR1 MNHEY and CDR2 SVGAGI. This CDR3 has 14 amino acids. CDR3 DNA: TGTGCCACTCGAGAAAGACAGTCCAAATATGGCTACACCTTC. Encoded protein: CATRERQSKYGYTF.

V and J are TRBV19 and TRBJ1-5; no firm D call. Trimming stripped 4 bases from V and 5 bases from J, with 9 bases between. CDR1 LNHDA and CDR2 SQIVND come from the germline V gene (reference sequence). This CDR3 is 13 amino acids long. The CDR3 sequence: CASSTGKDQPQHF. CDR3 coding DNA: TGTGCCAGTAGTACCGGGAAAGATCAGCCCCAGCATTTT.

The chain employs TRBV29-1 and TRBJ2-1, with D possibly TRBD2 on 7 matching bases. CDR1 SQVTM and CDR2 ANQGSEA come from the germline V gene. The CDR3 covers 14 residues. V lost 3 bases, J lost 3 bases, and 12 bases lay in between. The CDR3 DNA follows: TGCAGCGTTGATCGGGGGGCGGACTACAATGAGCAGTTCTTC. Translated, it gives CSVDRGADYNEQFF.

CDR3 in amino acids: CASSSRETDNEQFF. Here the CDR3 DNA reads TGTGCCAGCAGCTCCCGGGAGACGGACAATGAGCAGTTCTTC. The chain employs TRBV7-9 and TRBJ2-1; maybe TRBD2 (6 bases). CDR3 length equals 14 residues. Trimming removed 4 bases at V and 5 bases at J, with 12 bases between. Germline assignment: CDR1 SEHNR and CDR2 FQNEAQ (reference sequence).

Concerning this clone itself: The sample carries other DNA sequences with the same CDR3. The chain employs TRBV18 and TRBJ1-2; 7 bases align to TRBD1. Germline CDR1 is KGHSH and CDR2 is LQKENI. The V and J ends lost 3 bases and 0 bases, in that order; junction bases with no gene match: 1. The CDR3 is 14 amino acids. The CDR3: CASSPGTANYGYTF. The CDR3 bases are TGTGCCAGCTCACCGGGGACAGCTAACTATGGCTACACCTTC.

The chain recombines TRBV11-2 with TRBJ1-6, with a weak D call TRBD1 (5 bases). The CDR3 is 17 residues long. CDR1 is SGHAT, CDR2 FQNNGV, per germline. V was clipped by 1 base and J by 9 bases, with 19 bases between them. The DNA of the CDR3 is TGTGCCAGCAGCTTAGTCTTTGGCGGAACCGGGGGTTCACCCCTCCACTTT. As protein: CASSLVFGGTGGSPLHF.

This rearrangement joins TRBV3-1 (or the pseudogene TRBV3-2) to TRBJ2-7; TRBD1 matches at 8 bases. This CDR3 spans 14 amino acids. Unmatched junction bases numbered 5, after V lost 4 bases and J lost 3 bases. In germline, CDR1 is LGHDT, CDR2 YNNKEL (reference sequence). CDR3: CASSPRDRSYEQYF. CDR3 bases: TGTGCCAGCAGCCCCCGGGACAGGAGCTACGAGCAGTACTTC.

The V call is TRBV7-8, the J call TRBJ1-5, with unresolved D. CDR1 and CDR2 (germline): SGHVS, FQNEAQ. Trimming left V 6 bases short and J 6 bases short, with 15 bases between. The CDR3 has 14 residues. The CDR3 protein is CASSPLGGIQPQHF. The CDR3, as DNA: TGTGCCAGCAGTCCCCTGGGAGGGATTCAGCCCCAGCATTTT.

V usage is TRBV2 and J usage is TRBJ2-7; TRBD1 matches 7 bases. The CDR3 contains 13 residues. The germline CDR1 and CDR2 sequences are SNHLY and FYNNEI. J was trimmed by 4 bases and V by 6 bases; bases with no gene match: 6. The CDR3 sequence: CASRWDSGYEQYF. The CDR3 DNA follows: TGTGCCAGCAGGTGGGACAGTGGATACGAGCAGTACTTC.

The chain recombines TRBV9 with TRBJ1-4; 8 bases line up with TRBD1. Germline V CDR1 and CDR2: SGDLS, YYNGEE. V shed 0 bases and J 7 bases; nucleotides not matched to a gene: 14. The CDR3 spans 18 residues. The CDR3 spells CASSVVKKFRGRGEKLFF. CDR3 coding DNA: TGTGCCAGCAGCGTAGTCAAGAAGTTCAGGGGGCGCGGTGAAAAACTGTTTTTT. Supplemented by reference TRBV9 and TRBJ1-4, the full variable domain reads DSGVTQTPKHLITATGQRVTLRCSPRSGDLSVYWYQQSLDQGLQFLIQYYNGEERAKGNILERFSAQQFPDLHSELNLSSLELGDSALYFCASSVVKKFRGRGEKLFFGSGTQLSVL.

This chain uses TRBV5-1 with TRBJ1-5; 10 bases match TRBD1. CDR3 length: 16 residues. The germline gives CDR1 SGHRS, CDR2 YFSETQ. V gave up 1 base and J gave up 2 bases; unmatched junction bases: 3. This chain's CDR3 is CASSLWGTGGNQPQHF. The DNA of the CDR3 is TGCGCCAGCAGCTTGTGGGGGACAGGGGGCAATCAGCCCCAGCATTTT.

In DNA, the CDR3 is TGTGCCAGCAGTTTATCGTTGCGGGGCTCACCCCTCCACTTT. This gives the protein CASSLSLRGSPLHF. V gene TRBV27 combines with J gene TRBJ1-6; the D gene is possibly TRBD1 (5 bases). This CDR3 is 14 amino acids long. V was cut by 0 bases and J by 10 bases, with 10 bases left in between. In germline, CDR1 is MNHEY, CDR2 SMNVEV (reference sequence).

This CDR3 is CAWRRKGDMEYEQYF. In nucleotides, the CDR3 is TGTGCCTGGAGGAGAAAGGGGGACATGGAATACGAGCAGTACTTC. The rearrangement uses TRBV30 and TRBJ2-7; a weak D match, TRBD1 (6 bases). In germline, CDR1 is GTSNPN, CDR2 SVGIG (reference sequence). There are 15 residues in the CDR3. Trimming pared 3 bases from V and 4 bases from J, leaving 19 bases between.

The V call is TRBV20-1, the J call TRBJ1-5; TRBD1 matches at 10 bases. Germline CDR1 reads DFQATT; CDR2 reads SNEGSKA (reference sequence). The CDR3 loop spans 13 amino acids. V was clipped by 5 bases and J by 6 bases; unmatched bases: 4. This chain's CDR3 is CSARGTGAQPQHF. The CDR3 DNA reads TGCAGTGCTCGTGGGACAGGGGCTCAGCCCCAGCATTTT.

This chain joins TRBV29-1 and TRBJ1-4, with no clear D. CDR1 is SQVTM, CDR2 ANQGSEA, per germline. The CDR3 totals 13 residues. Deletions cut 6 bases from V and 8 bases from J, with 16 bases between. The DNA of the CDR3 is TGCAGCGTGAAGCGGCGTTTGGGAGAAAAACTGTTTTTT. Its protein product is CSVKRRLGEKLFF.

The chain is built from TRBV27 and TRBJ1-4, with 8 positions matching TRBD1. Trimming took 5 bases from V and 4 from J; bases not matched to a gene: 9. Germline-derived CDR1 and CDR2 are MNHEY and SMNVEV (reference sequence). The CDR3 consists of 16 residues. The CDR3 loop reads CASSLGQGRGNEKLFF. CDR3 DNA sequence: TGTGCCAGCAGTCTCGGACAGGGAAGGGGTAATGAAAAACTGTTTTTT. Full variable domain (outside the CDR3, taken from reference TRBV27 and TRBJ1-4): EAQVTQNPRYLITVTGKKLTVTCSQNMNHEYMSWYRQDPGLGLRQIYYSMNVEVTDKGDVPEGYKVSRKEKRNFPLILESPSPNQTSLYFCASSLGQGRGNEKLFFGSGTQLSVL.

The rearrangement uses TRBV27 and TRBJ2-5; 10 bases fit TRBD1. The ends lost 5 bases at V and 4 bases at J; junction bases unmatched: 10. CDR3 length equals 16 residues. CDR1 and CDR2 from the germline V gene are MNHEY and SMNVEV (reference sequence). The CDR3 sequence: CASSLAMRQGAETQYF. CDR3 coding DNA: TGTGCCAGCAGTCTAGCCATGAGACAGGGGGCAGAGACCCAGTACTTC.

A word on this clone: Different DNA sequences within this sample yield the same CDR3. V is TRBV27 and J is TRBJ1-5; 8 positions match TRBD1. Germline assignment: CDR1 MNHEY and CDR2 SMNVEV (reference sequence). The CDR3 totals 14 residues. V shed 6 bases and J 7 bases; nucleotides not matched to a gene: 8. CDR3 loop: CASSLSGGAQPQHF. As DNA, the CDR3 is TGTGCCAGCAGCCTTTCAGGGGGCGCGCAGCCCCAGCATTTT.

The rearrangement joins TRBV6-4 to TRBJ1-2, with 8 bases aligning to TRBD1. The CDR3 is made up of 13 amino acids. Per germline, CDR1 MRHNA and CDR2 SNTAGT. Trimming removed 5 bases from V and 6 bases from J; junction bases left unmatched: 5. The DNA of the CDR3 is TGTGCCAGCAGTCCCGGACAGGGCAATGGCTACACCTTC. Its protein product is CASSPGQGNGYTF.

This chain uses TRBV10-1 with TRBJ2-7, with a tentative D call TRBD1 (5 bases). The CDR3 loop spans 14 amino acids. V was shortened by 6 bases and J by 3 bases, with 15 bases between the two germline ends. Germline V lookup: CDR1 WNHNN, CDR2 SYGVQD (reference sequence). Here the CDR3 DNA reads TGCGCCAGCAGCGACAGCTCCGTAGGCTACGAGCAGTACTTC. This translates into CASSDSSVGYEQYF.

The chain uses TRBV11-3 and TRBJ1-3, with D perhaps TRBD1 (5 bases). Germline CDR1 and CDR2: SGHNT and YENEEA. The CDR3 sequence is 15 residues long. Trimming took 4 bases from V and 0 from J, leaving 10 bases between them. The CDR3 coding sequence is TGTGCCAGCAGCTCAACAGGTGCCTCTGGAAACACCATATATTTT. Amino acids: CASSSTGASGNTIYF. Supplemented by reference TRBV11-3 and TRBJ1-3, the full variable domain reads EAGVVQSPRYKIIEKKQPVAFWCNPISGHNTLYWYLQNLGQGPELLIRYENEEAVDDSQLPKDRFSAERLKGVDSTLKIQPAELGDSAVYLCASSSTGASGNTIYFGEGSWLTVV.

There are a few counts of this clone. The chain employs TRBV5-1 and TRBJ2-7, with 14 bases identical to TRBD2. The ends lost 4 bases at V and 4 bases at J; junction bases unmatched: 4. CDR3 length equals 15 residues. Germline V lookup: CDR1 SGHRS, CDR2 YFSETQ. Here the CDR3 DNA reads TGCGCCAGCAGCACCGGACTAGCGGGGGGATACGAGCAGTACTTC. Translating it yields CASSTGLAGGYEQYF.